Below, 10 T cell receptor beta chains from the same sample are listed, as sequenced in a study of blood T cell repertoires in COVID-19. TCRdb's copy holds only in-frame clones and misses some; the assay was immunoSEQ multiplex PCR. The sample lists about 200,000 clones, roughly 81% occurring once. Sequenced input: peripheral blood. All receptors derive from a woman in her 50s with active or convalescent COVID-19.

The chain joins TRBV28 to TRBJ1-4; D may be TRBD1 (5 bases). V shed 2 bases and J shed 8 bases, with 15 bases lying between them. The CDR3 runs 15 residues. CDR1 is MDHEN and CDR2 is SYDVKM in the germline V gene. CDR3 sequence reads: CASSLLWQKGEKLFF. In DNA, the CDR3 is TGTGCCAGCAGTTTACTCTGGCAAAAGGGGGAAAAACTGTTTTTT. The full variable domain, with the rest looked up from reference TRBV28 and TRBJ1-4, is DVKVTQSSRYLVKRTGEKVFLECVQDMDHENMFWYRQDPGLGLRLIYFSYDVKMKEKGDIPEGYSVSREKKERFSLILESASTNQTSMYLCASSLLWQKGEKLFFGSGTQLSVL.

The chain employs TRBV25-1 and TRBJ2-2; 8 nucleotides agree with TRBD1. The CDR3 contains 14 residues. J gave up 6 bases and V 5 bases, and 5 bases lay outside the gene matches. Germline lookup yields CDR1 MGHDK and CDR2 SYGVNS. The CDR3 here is CASSRTGIAGELFF. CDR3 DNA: TGTGCCAGCAGTAGGACAGGGATCGCCGGGGAGCTGTTTTTT.

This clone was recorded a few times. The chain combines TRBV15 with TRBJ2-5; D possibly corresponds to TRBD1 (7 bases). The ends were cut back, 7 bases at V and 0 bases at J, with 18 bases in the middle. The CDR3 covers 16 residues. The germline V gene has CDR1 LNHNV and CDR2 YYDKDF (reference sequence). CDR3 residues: CATKLQGGSYQETQYF. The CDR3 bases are TGTGCCACCAAACTCCAGGGGGGCTCGTACCAAGAGACCCAGTACTTC.

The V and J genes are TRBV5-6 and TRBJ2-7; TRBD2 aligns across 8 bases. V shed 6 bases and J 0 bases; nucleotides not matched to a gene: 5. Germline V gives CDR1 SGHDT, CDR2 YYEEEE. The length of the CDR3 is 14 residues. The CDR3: CASTGGENSYEQYF. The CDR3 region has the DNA TGTGCCAGCACCGGGGGGGAGAACTCCTACGAGCAGTACTTC.

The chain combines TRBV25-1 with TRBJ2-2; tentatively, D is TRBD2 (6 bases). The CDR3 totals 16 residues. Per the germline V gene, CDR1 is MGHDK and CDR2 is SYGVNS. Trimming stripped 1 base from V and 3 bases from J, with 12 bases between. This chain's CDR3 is CASSEWVGGDTGELFF. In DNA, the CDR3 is TGTGCCAGCAGTGAATGGGTCGGCGGGGACACCGGGGAGCTGTTTTTT.

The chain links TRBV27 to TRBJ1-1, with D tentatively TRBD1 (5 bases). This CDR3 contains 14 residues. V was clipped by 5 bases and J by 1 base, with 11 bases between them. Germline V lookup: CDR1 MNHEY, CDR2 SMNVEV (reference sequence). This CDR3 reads CASSGRGRNTEAFF. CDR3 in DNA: TGTGCCAGCAGTGGGAGGGGTCGGAACACTGAAGCTTTCTTT.

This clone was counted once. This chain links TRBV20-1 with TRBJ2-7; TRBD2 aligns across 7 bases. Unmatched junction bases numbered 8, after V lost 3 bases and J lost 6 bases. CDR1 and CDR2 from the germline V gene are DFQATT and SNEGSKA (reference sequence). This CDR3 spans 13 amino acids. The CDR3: CSASLAGSSEQYV. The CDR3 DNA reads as TGCAGTGCTAGTTTAGCGGGTAGTTCCGAGCAGTACGTC.

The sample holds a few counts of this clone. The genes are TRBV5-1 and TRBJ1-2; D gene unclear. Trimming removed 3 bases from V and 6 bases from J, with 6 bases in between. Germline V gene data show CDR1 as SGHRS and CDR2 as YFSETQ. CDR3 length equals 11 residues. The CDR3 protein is CASSYQNGYTF. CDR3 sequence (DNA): TGCGCCAGCAGCTACCAGAATGGCTACACCTTC.

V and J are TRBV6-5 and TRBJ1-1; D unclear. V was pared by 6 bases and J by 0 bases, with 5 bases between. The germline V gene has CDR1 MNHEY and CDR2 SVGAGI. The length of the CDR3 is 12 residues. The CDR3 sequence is CASRHMNTEAFF. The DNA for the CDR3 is TGTGCCAGCAGACACATGAACACTGAAGCTTTCTTT.

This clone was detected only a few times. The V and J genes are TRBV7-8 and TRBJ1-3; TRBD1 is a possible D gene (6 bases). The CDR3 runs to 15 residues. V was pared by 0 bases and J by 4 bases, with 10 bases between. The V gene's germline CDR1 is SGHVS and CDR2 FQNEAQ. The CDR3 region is CASSLAGHKGNTIYF. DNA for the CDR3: TGTGCCAGCAGCTTAGCGGGACACAAAGGAAACACCATATATTTT.